Each of the 32 T cell receptor beta chains below was sequenced from the same sample in a study of OX40 agonist ivuxolimab in advanced cancers. Sequencing used immunoSEQ multiplex PCR; TCRdb keeps in-frame clones, though not all of them. The data show tens of thousands of clones, about 78% seen once. The sequencing here drew on CD4+ or CD8+ T cells sorted from blood, taken in a trial of the OX40 agonist ivuxolimab. The receptors were gathered from an adult with an advanced solid tumor such as melanoma, head and neck, liver or kidney cancer.

This sequence joins TRBV4-3 and TRBJ2-7; no reliable D call. Trimming took off 1 base at V and 6 bases at J, with 4 bases between the two ends. This CDR3 is 11 amino acids long. Germline V gene sequence: CDR1 LGHNA, CDR2 YSLEER. CDR3 sequence reads: CASSQGTEQYF. The CDR3 bases are TGCGCCAGCAGCCAAGGGACCGAGCAGTACTTC.

The chain joins TRBV7-8 to TRBJ2-7, with 8 bases matching TRBD1. V shed 7 bases, J shed 5 bases, and the junction held 7 bases outside the gene matches. CDR1 SGHVS and CDR2 FQNEAQ come from the germline V gene. This CDR3 has 13 amino acids. The CDR3 loop is CASTLAGGHEQYF. CDR3 sequence (DNA): TGTGCCAGCACCCTAGCAGGGGGCCACGAGCAGTACTTC.

This chain joins TRBV19 and TRBJ1-1; D is ambiguous. The CDR3 has 13 amino acids. The germline V and J ends were trimmed by 6 bases and 5 bases, with 13 bases remaining between them. Germline CDR1 is LNHDA and CDR2 is SQIVND (reference sequence). CDR3 amino acids: CASRRSAGTEAFF. In DNA, the CDR3 is TGTGCCAGTAGAAGATCCGCCGGGACTGAAGCTTTCTTT. Using reference TRBV19 and TRBJ1-1 for the parts outside the CDR3, the full variable domain is DGGITQSPKYLFRKEGQNVTLSCEQNLNHDAMYWYRQDPGQGLRLIYYSQIVNDFQKGDIAEGYSVSREKKESFPLTVTSAQKNPTAFYLCASRRSAGTEAFFGQGTRLTVV.

This clone occurred a few times. The sample holds other DNA sequences that translate to the same CDR3. This chain connects TRBV7-9 to TRBJ2-3; D not resolved. The CDR3 covers 12 residues. V lost 3 bases and J 3 bases, leaving 4 bases between the germline ends. Per the germline V gene, CDR1 is SEHNR and CDR2 is FQNEAQ (reference sequence). CDR3 residues: CASSLGTDTQYF. The CDR3, as DNA: TGTGCCAGCAGCTTGGGGACAGATACGCAGTATTTT.

The J gene is TRBJ2-1, the V gene TRBV7-3; 14 nucleotides line up with TRBD2. Germline V gene data show CDR1 as SGHTA and CDR2 as FQGTGA. The CDR3 is made up of 15 amino acids. V lost 5 bases to trimming and J lost 9 bases; unmatched junction nucleotides: 6. CDR3 amino acids: CASSPGTSGSGEQFF. In DNA form, the CDR3 reads TGTGCCAGCAGCCCGGGGACTAGCGGGAGCGGTGAGCAGTTCTTC. Filled out from reference TRBV7-3 and TRBJ2-1, the complete variable domain reads GAGVSQTPSNKVTEKGKYVELRCDPISGHTALYWYRQSLGQGPEFLIYFQGTGAADDSGLPNDRFFAVRPEGSVSTLKIQRTERGDSAVYLCASSPGTSGSGEQFFGPGTRLTVL.

This clone occurred once. The V call is TRBV7-9, the J call TRBJ1-1; unclear D gene. This CDR3 has 13 amino acids. CDR1 and CDR2 from the germline V gene are SEHNR and FQNEAQ (reference sequence). Trimming cost V 7 bases and J 1 base, with 10 bases left between them. The CDR3 is CASNEFPNTEAFF. CDR3 coding DNA: TGTGCCAGCAATGAGTTCCCGAACACTGAAGCTTTCTTT.

The chain combines TRBV14 with TRBJ1-1; no firm D call. Germline lookup yields CDR1 SGHDN and CDR2 FVKESK. This CDR3 spans 15 amino acids. Trimming removed 2 bases at V and 0 bases at J, with 10 bases between. The CDR3 loop reads CASSQIGFMNTEAFF. CDR3 in DNA: TGTGCCAGCAGCCAAATTGGGTTCATGAACACTGAAGCTTTCTTT.

A few counts support this clone. The rearrangement uses TRBV18 and TRBJ2-7; D is possibly TRBD1 (6 bases). V lost 2 bases, J lost 3 bases, and 8 bases lay in between. The CDR3 spans 13 residues. The germline V gene has CDR1 KGHSH and CDR2 LQKENI. The CDR3 is CASSPTTGYEQYF. CDR3 DNA sequence: TGTGCCAGCTCACCAACGACAGGCTACGAGCAGTACTTC.

The chain employs TRBV27 and TRBJ1-5, with D possibly TRBD1 on 6 matching bases. The germline gives CDR1 MNHEY, CDR2 SMNVEV (reference sequence). V was cut by 3 bases and J by 5 bases, with 11 bases left in between. The CDR3 contains 14 residues. In DNA form, the CDR3 reads TGTGCCAGCAGTTTCGGGGGCATGCATCAGCCCCAGCATTTT. Translating it yields CASSFGGMHQPQHF.

The genes are TRBV7-8 and TRBJ2-1; maybe TRBD1 (5 bases). The CDR3 is 13 amino acids. Per the germline V gene, CDR1 is SGHVS and CDR2 is FQNEAQ. Trimming removed 4 bases at V and 6 bases at J, with 10 bases between. The CDR3 DNA reads TGTGCCAGCAGCTCACTGCAGGGCAATGAGCAGTTCTTC. This sequence encodes CASSSLQGNEQFF.

The chain couples TRBV6-5 to TRBJ1-1; TRBD1 aligns across 10 bases. Germline values: CDR1 MNHEY, CDR2 SVGAGI. This CDR3 has 15 residues. With V trimmed by 5 bases and J by 5 bases, 8 bases remained unmatched. The CDR3 sequence is CASSRYGQGDTEAFF. The DNA for the CDR3 is TGTGCCAGCAGTCGATACGGACAGGGGGATACTGAAGCTTTCTTT.

The chain has TRBV27 and TRBJ1-1; D ambiguous. Looked up from germline, CDR1 is MNHEY and CDR2 is SMNVEV (reference sequence). Between the trimmed V and J ends, which lost 4 bases and 5 bases, there was a span of 17 bases. The CDR3 is 15 amino acids. CDR3 region: CASSSRPVGWTEAFF. The CDR3 DNA is TGTGCCAGCAGTTCCCGACCGGTAGGATGGACTGAAGCTTTCTTT.

This chain connects TRBV2 to TRBJ1-2, with 10 bases identical to TRBD1. The CDR3 consists of 15 residues. The V segment lost 5 bases and the J segment 4 bases; nucleotides outside the gene matches: 7. Germline assignment: CDR1 SNHLY and CDR2 FYNNEI. The CDR3 here is CASSRDRGLGYGYTF. Here the CDR3 DNA reads TGTGCCAGCAGTCGGGACAGGGGACTGGGCTATGGCTACACCTTC. The complete variable domain, with remaining parts taken from reference TRBV2 and TRBJ1-2, reads EPEVTQTPSHQVTQMGQEVILRCVPISNHLYFYWYRQILGQKVEFLVSFYNNEISEKSEIFDDQFSVERPDGSNFTLKIRSTKLEDSAMYFCASSRDRGLGYGYTFGSGTRLTVV.

V gene TRBV19 combines with J gene TRBJ1-1, with D tentatively TRBD1 (5 bases). The CDR3 totals 13 residues. V lost 1 base, J lost 5 bases, and 8 bases lay in between. Germline CDR1 reads LNHDA; CDR2 reads SQIVND (reference sequence). This chain's CDR3 is CASSIAGGTEAFF. DNA for the CDR3: TGTGCCAGTAGTATAGCCGGGGGGACTGAAGCTTTCTTT.

The table lists this clone with a count of one. The chain links TRBV4-1 to TRBJ2-7, with a weak D call TRBD2 (6 bases). The CDR3 has 15 amino acids. V dropped 0 bases and J dropped 2 bases, with 11 bases sitting between them. Germline V CDR1 and CDR2: MGHRA, YSYEKL. As DNA, the CDR3 is TGCGCCAGCAGCCAAGATAGGGGAGGAACCTACGAGCAGTACTTC. Its protein is CASSQDRGGTYEQYF.

This chain joins TRBV10-3 and TRBJ1-1; the D gene is possibly TRBD1 (6 bases). This CDR3 has 15 residues. From germline, CDR1 is ENHRY and CDR2 SYGVKD. Trimming took 4 bases from V and 1 from J, leaving 13 bases between them. As DNA, the CDR3 is TGTGCCATCAGTGCGGAAGGCAGGGGGAACACTGAAGCTTTCTTT. Translation gives CAISAEGRGNTEAFF.

This chain connects TRBV11-3 to TRBJ2-3, with TRBD1 as a possible D gene (6 bases). Germline values: CDR1 SGHNT, CDR2 YENEEA. The CDR3 is 13 amino acids. The V and J ends lost 1 base and 8 bases respectively, with 10 bases between them. CDR3 region: CASSLVGQGTQYF. The CDR3 nucleotides read TGTGCCAGCAGCTTAGTGGGACAAGGTACGCAGTATTTT. Full variable domain (missing parts from reference TRBV11-3 and TRBJ2-3): EAGVVQSPRYKIIEKKQPVAFWCNPISGHNTLYWYLQNLGQGPELLIRYENEEAVDDSQLPKDRFSAERLKGVDSTLKIQPAELGDSAVYLCASSLVGQGTQYFGPGTRLTVL.

CDR3 in amino acids: CASTGAGRTDTQYF. DNA of the CDR3: TGTGCCAGCACGGGGGCGGGTCGCACAGATACGCAGTATTTT. The V gene is TRBV27, the J gene TRBJ2-3, with D perhaps being TRBD1 or TRBD2 (6 bases each). The CDR3 loop spans 14 amino acids. With 7 bases removed from V and 1 base from J, the gap between germline ends came to 12 bases. Germline lookup yields CDR1 MNHEY and CDR2 SMNVEV (reference sequence).

In its sample, this clone was seen once. This sequence joins TRBV10-2 and TRBJ1-1; D gene ambiguous. The CDR3 totals 11 residues. The germline V gene encodes CDR1 WSHSY and CDR2 SAAADI. The V end was cut by 6 bases, the J end by 0 bases, with 2 bases between. This CDR3 is CASRVNTEAFF. The CDR3 nucleotides are TGCGCCAGCAGGGTGAACACTGAAGCTTTCTTT.

The genes are TRBV28 and TRBJ2-2; TRBD1 aligns across 8 bases. In germline, CDR1 is MDHEN, CDR2 SYDVKM. The J segment lost 0 bases and the V segment lost 7 bases, leaving 4 bases of the junction unmatched. CDR3 length equals 15 residues. The CDR3 loop is CASKMDRANTGELFF. The CDR3 DNA sequence: TGTGCCAGCAAAATGGACAGGGCGAACACCGGGGAGCTGTTTTTT.

The rearrangement links TRBV28 to TRBJ1-5; D perhaps matches TRBD1 (6 bases). CDR1 and CDR2 from the germline V gene are MDHEN and SYDVKM. This CDR3 has 15 residues. Deletions cut 8 bases from V and 3 bases from J, with 17 bases between. The CDR3 DNA sequence: TGTGCCAGCTGCTTGTATGGACAGCTCAATCAGCCCCAGCATTTT. Protein sequence: CASCLYGQLNQPQHF.

The chain carries TRBV5-1 and TRBJ1-1, with D possibly being TRBD1 (5 bases). The V and J ends lost 4 bases and 4 bases respectively, with 11 bases between them. This CDR3 comprises 13 residues. Germline V gene lookup returns CDR1 SGHRS and CDR2 YFSETQ. Written as DNA, the CDR3 is TGCGCCAGCAGCCTGCGGGGGGGCACTGAAGCTTTCTTT. Protein sequence: CASSLRGGTEAFF.

The table lists this clone with a few counts. The V gene is TRBV2, the J gene TRBJ2-1; 8 nucleotides align to TRBD2. This CDR3 spans 15 amino acids. The germline CDR1 and CDR2 sequences are SNHLY and FYNNEI. Trimming cost V 6 bases and J 5 bases; bases outside gene matches: 9. The CDR3 DNA reads TGTGCCAGCAGCCTGCGGGGGGTCTTTAACAATGAGCAGTTCTTC. Encoded protein: CASSLRGVFNNEQFF. The full variable domain, rest sourced from reference TRBV2 and TRBJ2-1, is EPEVTQTPSHQVTQMGQEVILRCVPISNHLYFYWYRQILGQKVEFLVSFYNNEISEKSEIFDDQFSVERPDGSNFTLKIRSTKLEDSAMYFCASSLRGVFNNEQFFGPGTRLTVL.

This clone was counted a single time. In DNA, the CDR3 is TGTGCCAGCAGTCCTCAGGGGGCGCAGGCTGAAGCTTTCTTT. Amino acids: CASSPQGAQAEAFF. This rearrangement joins TRBV6-5 to TRBJ1-1; 8 bases map to TRBD1. Germline assignment: CDR1 MNHEY and CDR2 SVGAGI. The CDR3 is made up of 14 amino acids. V was pared by 5 bases and J by 6 bases, with 8 bases of the junction left unmatched.

The V and J genes are TRBV6-1 and TRBJ1-5, with D possibly being TRBD1 (5 bases). Germline V gives CDR1 MNHNS, CDR2 SASEGT. CDR3 length: 15 residues. V was trimmed by 10 bases and J by 3 bases, leaving 19 bases between them. As DNA, the CDR3 is TGTGCCACCGGACAAGACTCGGGACCCAATCAGCCCCAGCATTTT. Its protein is CATGQDSGPNQPQHF.

The chain employs TRBV5-1 and TRBJ2-6, with D unclear. From germline, CDR1 is SGHRS and CDR2 YFSETQ. The V and J ends lost 0 bases and 3 bases respectively, with 4 bases between them. The CDR3 length is 14 residues. The CDR3 DNA reads as TGCGCCAGCAGCTTGGTAGTTGGGGCCAACGTCCTGACTTTC. Amino acids: CASSLVVGANVLTF.

The V and J genes are TRBV4-1 and TRBJ2-5; TRBD1 might be the D (6 bases). This CDR3 comprises 16 residues. Per the germline V gene, CDR1 is MGHRA and CDR2 is YSYEKL. V gave up 3 bases and J gave up 0 bases, with 14 bases separating them. The CDR3 bases are TGCGCCAGCAGCCACCCCCGGACAGATCACCAAGAGACCCAGTACTTC. As protein: CASSHPRTDHQETQYF.

This clone was recorded only once. The chain links TRBV28 to TRBJ1-2; D unresolved. The CDR3 has 13 residues. From germline, CDR1 is MDHEN and CDR2 SYDVKM. V shed 3 bases and J shed 0 bases, with 5 bases lying between them. The CDR3 spells CASSLVANYGYTF. For the CDR3, the DNA is TGTGCCAGCAGTTTGGTAGCTAACTATGGCTACACCTTC.

The V gene is TRBV7-8, the J gene TRBJ2-2; D not resolved. The CDR3 has 14 amino acids. Trimming removed 3 bases at V and 3 bases at J, with 8 bases between. Looked up from germline, CDR1 is SGHVS and CDR2 is FQNEAQ. CDR3 in amino acids: CASSLDGHTGELFF. CDR3 nucleotide sequence: TGTGCCAGCAGCTTGGATGGTCACACCGGGGAGCTGTTTTTT.

This chain links TRBV7-6 with TRBJ2-7, with a possible D match to TRBD2 (6 bases). The V gene's germline CDR1 is SGHVS and CDR2 FNYEAQ. The V and J ends lost 7 bases and 7 bases respectively, with 20 bases between them. The CDR3 runs 14 residues. The DNA for the CDR3 is TGTGCCAGCACCGTTATACCGGGGGAAGGAGAGCAGTACTTC. Translated: CASTVIPGEGEQYF.

This sequence joins TRBV6-6 and TRBJ1-5, with D perhaps matching TRBD1 (5 bases). V was shortened by 8 bases and J by 1 base, with 12 bases between the two germline ends. Germline CDR1 and CDR2: MNHNY and SVGAGI (reference sequence). The CDR3 has 14 residues. The CDR3 loop is CASGFQGSNQPQHF. CDR3 in DNA: TGTGCCAGCGGCTTTCAGGGAAGCAATCAGCCCCAGCATTTT.

V usage is TRBV28 and J usage is TRBJ1-3, with a tentative D call TRBD1 (6 bases). V gave up 7 bases and J gave up 1 base, with 14 bases separating them. The CDR3 sequence is 15 residues long. CDR1 is MDHEN, CDR2 SYDVKM, per germline. The CDR3 DNA sequence: TGTGCCAGCAATGTAAGACAGGTATCTGGAAACACCATATATTTT. Its protein is CASNVRQVSGNTIYF.